The 15 T cell receptor beta chains below come from one sample, sequenced in a study of T cell changes during pregnancy in multiple sclerosis. Data came from immunoSEQ multiplex PCR; TCRdb stores just in-frame clones and leaves some out. The data contain 35,000 to 50,000 clones, about 89% of them singletons. This sample comprised CD4+ T cells from peripheral blood mononuclear cells, obtained in the third trimester of pregnancy. Receptors were obtained from a female donor in good health, enrolled as a control in a pregnancy study.

A single count supports this clone. The J gene is TRBJ2-7, the V gene TRBV19; 7 positions agree with TRBD1. Germline lookup yields CDR1 LNHDA and CDR2 SQIVND (reference sequence). With 1 base clipped from V and 0 bases from J, the junction kept 3 bases outside the gene matches. There are 15 residues in the CDR3. CDR3 sequence (DNA): TGTGCCAGTAGTATAGGACAGGGTAGCTCCTACGAGCAGTACTTC. Its translation: CASSIGQGSSYEQYF.

J is TRBJ2-1 and V is TRBV28; 8 nucleotides match TRBD1. This CDR3 contains 15 residues. J was trimmed by 4 bases and V by 2 bases; bases with no gene match: 4. In germline, CDR1 is MDHEN, CDR2 SYDVKM. The CDR3 loop reads CASSLQDRAYNEQFF. CDR3 coding DNA: TGTGCCAGCAGTTTACAGGACAGGGCGTACAATGAGCAGTTCTTC. The complete variable domain, with remaining parts taken from reference TRBV28 and TRBJ2-1, reads DVKVTQSSRYLVKRTGEKVFLECVQDMDHENMFWYRQDPGLGLRLIYFSYDVKMKEKGDIPEGYSVSREKKERFSLILESASTNQTSMYLCASSLQDRAYNEQFFGPGTRLTVL.

This clone showed up just once. The CDR3 spells CASMEGLPAGELFF. Here the CDR3 DNA reads TGTGCCAGCATGGAGGGGCTACCCGCCGGGGAGCTGTTTTTT. This chain links TRBV2 with TRBJ2-2; D is possibly TRBD2 (6 bases). Trimming left V 7 bases short and J 6 bases short, with 15 bases between. CDR1 and CDR2 from the germline V gene are SNHLY and FYNNEI. The CDR3 contains 14 residues.

The chain joins TRBV12-5 to TRBJ1-1, with D hard to call. Germline values: CDR1 LGHNT, CDR2 FRNRAP. The CDR3 has 15 amino acids. Trimming left V 1 base short and J 5 bases short, with 14 bases between. The CDR3, as DNA: TGTGCTAGTGGTTTGGCACGGACTATACGAACTGAAGCTTTCTTT. This codes for CASGLARTIRTEAFF.

The chain combines TRBV4-1 with TRBJ2-2; TRBD2 agrees at 9 bases. The CDR3 runs to 18 residues. The V gene end was trimmed by 0 bases and the J gene end by 7 bases; junction bases not matched to a gene: 12. CDR1 is MGHRA, CDR2 YSYEKL, per germline. In DNA form, the CDR3 reads TGCGCCAGCAGCCAAGAGCCTGCGCTAGCGGGACATAACGGGGAGCTGTTTTTT. It is translated as CASSQEPALAGHNGELFF.

The rearrangement uses TRBV5-1 and TRBJ2-3; the D is unclear. Trimming took off 4 bases at V and 1 base at J, with 10 bases between the two ends. This CDR3 contains 14 residues. CDR1 is SGHRS and CDR2 is YFSETQ in the germline V gene. The CDR3: CASSQNTRTDTQYF. CDR3 nucleotides: TGCGCCAGCAGCCAGAACACGCGCACAGATACGCAGTATTTT.

The V call is TRBV4-3, the J call TRBJ2-6, with 9 bases lining up with TRBD2. The junction had 8 bases not matched to a gene; V was cut back by 2 bases and J by 12 bases. This CDR3 has 15 amino acids. Germline assignment: CDR1 LGHNA and CDR2 YSLEER. The CDR3 sequence: CASSQIAGVGGVLTF. CDR3 in DNA: TGCGCCAGCAGCCAAATAGCGGGAGTCGGTGGCGTCCTGACTTTC.

The genes are TRBV28 and TRBJ2-4, with 8 positions matching TRBD1. The germline gives CDR1 MDHEN, CDR2 SYDVKM. The CDR3 consists of 14 residues. Unmatched junction bases numbered 7, after V lost 11 bases and J lost 1 base. CDR3 amino acids: CAGSTGAAKNIQYF. CDR3 coding DNA: TGTGCCGGATCGACAGGGGCGGCCAAAAACATTCAGTACTTC.

The genes are TRBV2 and TRBJ2-5, with 7 positions matching TRBD1. Germline CDR1 reads SNHLY; CDR2 reads FYNNEI. J lost 4 bases, V lost 8 bases, and 7 bases had no gene match. This CDR3 comprises 13 residues. This CDR3 is CASEEDRTETQYF. The CDR3 coding sequence is TGTGCCAGCGAAGAGGACAGGACAGAGACCCAGTACTTC.

The chain is built from TRBV28 and TRBJ1-1; D remains ambiguous. Trimming shortened V by 5 bases and J by 1 base, and 17 bases separated the two germline ends. This CDR3 spans 16 amino acids. CDR1 is MDHEN, CDR2 SYDVKM, per germline. The CDR3 is CASSPIASSGNTEAFF. The CDR3 bases are TGTGCCAGCAGTCCTATTGCCTCATCGGGGAACACTGAAGCTTTCTTT.

The rearrangement joins TRBV28 to TRBJ2-7; TRBD2 is a possible D gene (7 bases). CDR1 is MDHEN and CDR2 is SYDVKM in the germline V gene. Trimming took 10 bases from V and 4 from J, leaving 23 bases between them. The CDR3 sequence is 15 residues long. The CDR3, as DNA: TGTGCCACCGCTGAGAGGGGGGCGGGAGTGTACGAGCAGTACTTC. Translation gives CATAERGAGVYEQYF.

The V gene is TRBV19, the J gene TRBJ2-1; 7 positions match TRBD2. Trimming removed 7 bases from V and 2 bases from J; junction bases left unmatched: 8. CDR3 size: 15 residues. Germline lookup yields CDR1 LNHDA and CDR2 SQIVND (reference sequence). The CDR3 region is CASIEGGAPYNEQFF. The CDR3 region has the DNA TGTGCCAGTATTGAGGGAGGGGCACCCTACAATGAGCAGTTCTTC.

The sample holds one count of this clone. The chain recombines TRBV27 with TRBJ2-3, with 12 positions matching TRBD2. Losses at the gene ends were 5 bases for V and 6 bases for J; bases not matched to a gene: 9. The V gene's germline CDR1 is MNHEY and CDR2 SMNVEV (reference sequence). The CDR3 sequence is 16 residues long. The CDR3 here is CASSPHRTSGMDTQYF. In DNA form, the CDR3 reads TGTGCCAGCAGTCCCCACCGGACTAGCGGGATGGATACGCAGTATTTT.

The chain links TRBV6-5 to TRBJ2-5; TRBD2 is a possible D gene (6 bases). The CDR3 covers 14 residues. The V gene's germline CDR1 is MNHEY and CDR2 SVGAGI. V was cut by 7 bases and J by 5 bases, with 17 bases left in between. CDR3 residues: CASTDPTSGETQYF. The DNA of the CDR3 is TGTGCCAGCACCGACCCGACCAGCGGGGAGACCCAGTACTTC.

The chain combines TRBV13 with TRBJ2-5, with 7 bases that match TRBD1. This CDR3 comprises 16 residues. The germline gives CDR1 PRHDT, CDR2 FYEKMQ (reference sequence). The V and J ends lost 2 bases and 4 bases, in that order; junction bases with no gene match: 10. CDR3 nucleotide sequence: TGTGCCAGCAGCTTAATGCAGGGGGAATGGGGAGAGACCCAGTACTTC. Its translation is CASSLMQGEWGETQYF.